This T cell receptor beta chain was sequenced during a study of blood T cells in healthy people across ages. A sample-barcoded 5' primer and a J-beta primer mix were used in a second PCR of roughly 7 to 11 cycles. Via MiXCR, TCRdb re-called the 5' RACE reads, giving one row per CDR3 protein. The data show approximately 940,000 distinct CDR3 sequences, around 48% seen once. The sample holds a few counts of this clonotype. About 10 milliliters of peripheral blood were drawn from each donor into EDTA-treated tubes. Sequencing input: blood. The TCR originated in a man aged 25 to 45 in good health.

The DNA for the CDR3 is TGCGCCAGCGCCTCAAGCGGGGGGGTAAACAATGAGCAGTTCTTC. The encoded protein is CASASSGGVNNEQFF. The rearrangement joins TRBV10-2 to TRBJ2-1, with 10 bases fitting TRBD2. Germline V gene sequence: CDR1 WSHSY, CDR2 SAAADI. V shed 8 bases and J 5 bases; nucleotides not matched to a gene: 9. The CDR3 runs to 15 residues.